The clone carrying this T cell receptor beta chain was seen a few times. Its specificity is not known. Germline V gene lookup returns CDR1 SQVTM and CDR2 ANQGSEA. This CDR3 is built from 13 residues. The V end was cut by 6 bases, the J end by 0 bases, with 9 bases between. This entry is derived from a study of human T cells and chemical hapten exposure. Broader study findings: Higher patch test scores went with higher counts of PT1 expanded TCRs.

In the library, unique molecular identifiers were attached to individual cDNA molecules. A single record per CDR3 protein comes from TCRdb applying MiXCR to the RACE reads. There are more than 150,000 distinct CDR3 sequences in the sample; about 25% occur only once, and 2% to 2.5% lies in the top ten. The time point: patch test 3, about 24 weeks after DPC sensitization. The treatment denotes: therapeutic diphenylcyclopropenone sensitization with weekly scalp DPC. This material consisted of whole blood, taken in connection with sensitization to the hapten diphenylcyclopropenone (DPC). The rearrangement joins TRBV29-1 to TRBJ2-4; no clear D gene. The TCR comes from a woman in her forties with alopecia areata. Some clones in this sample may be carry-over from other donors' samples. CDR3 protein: CSVGQIAKNIQYF. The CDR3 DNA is TGCAGCGTCGGTCAGATAGCCAAAAACATTCAGTACTTC.